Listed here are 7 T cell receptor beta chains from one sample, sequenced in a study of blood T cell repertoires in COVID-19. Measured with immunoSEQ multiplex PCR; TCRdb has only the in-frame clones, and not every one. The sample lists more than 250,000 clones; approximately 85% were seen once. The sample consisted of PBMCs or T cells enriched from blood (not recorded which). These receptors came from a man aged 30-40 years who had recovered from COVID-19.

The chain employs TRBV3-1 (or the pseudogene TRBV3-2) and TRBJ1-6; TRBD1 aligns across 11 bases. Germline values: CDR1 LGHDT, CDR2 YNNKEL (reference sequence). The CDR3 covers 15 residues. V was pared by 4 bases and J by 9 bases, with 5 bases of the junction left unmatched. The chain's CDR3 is CASSPSGQGGSPLHF. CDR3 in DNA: TGTGCCAGCAGCCCTTCGGGACAGGGGGGTTCACCCCTCCACTTT.

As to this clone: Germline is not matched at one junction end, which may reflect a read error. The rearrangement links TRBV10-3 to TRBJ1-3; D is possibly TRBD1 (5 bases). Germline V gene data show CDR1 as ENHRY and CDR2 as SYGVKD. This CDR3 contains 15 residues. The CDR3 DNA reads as TGTGCCATCCGTGAAGGGGTAGGCTCTGGAAACACCATATATTTT. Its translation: CAIREGVGSGNTIYF.

The CDR3 bases are TGTGCCAGCAGCGTCCGGGACAGGGAAGCTGAAGCTTTCTTT. This gives the protein CASSVRDREAEAFF. V is TRBV5-4 and J is TRBJ1-1; TRBD1 aligns across 9 bases. The CDR3 consists of 14 residues. The junction had 7 bases not matched to a gene; V was cut back by 4 bases and J by 6 bases. Looked up from germline, CDR1 is SGHNT and CDR2 is YYREEE (reference sequence).

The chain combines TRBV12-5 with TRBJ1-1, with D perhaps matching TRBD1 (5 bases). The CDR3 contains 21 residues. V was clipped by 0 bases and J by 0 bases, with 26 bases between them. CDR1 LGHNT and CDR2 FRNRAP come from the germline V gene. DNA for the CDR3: TGTGCTAGTGGTTTGGTAGTGGGGGGGAGGGCGGTAGGGTTGATGAACACTGAAGCTTTCTTT. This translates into CASGLVVGGRAVGLMNTEAFF.

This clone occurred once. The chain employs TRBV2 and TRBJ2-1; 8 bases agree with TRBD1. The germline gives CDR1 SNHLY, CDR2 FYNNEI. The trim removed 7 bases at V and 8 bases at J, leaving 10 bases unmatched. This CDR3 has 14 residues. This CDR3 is CASNVGTGGDEQFF. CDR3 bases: TGTGCCAGCAATGTTGGGACAGGAGGGGATGAGCAGTTCTTC.

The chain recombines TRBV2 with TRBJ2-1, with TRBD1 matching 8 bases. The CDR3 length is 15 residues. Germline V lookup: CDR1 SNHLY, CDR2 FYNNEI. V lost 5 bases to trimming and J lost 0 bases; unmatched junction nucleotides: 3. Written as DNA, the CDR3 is TGTGCCAGCAGTCAAGACAGGGGCTCCTACAATGAGCAGTTCTTC. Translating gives CASSQDRGSYNEQFF.

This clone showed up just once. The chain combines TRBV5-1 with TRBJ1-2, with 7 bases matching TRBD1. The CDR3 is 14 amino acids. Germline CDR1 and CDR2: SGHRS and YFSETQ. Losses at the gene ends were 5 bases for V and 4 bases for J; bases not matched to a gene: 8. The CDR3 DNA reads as TGCGCCAGCAGAGCCAAGGGACAGCTCTATGGCTACACCTTC. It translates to CASRAKGQLYGYTF.